This TCR beta chain was profiled in a study of spatial heterogeneity in lung cancer. Across the whole study: The donor population consisted of some 67 patients with untreated, early-stage non-small cell lung cancer. More than 8.5 raw reads, on average, carried each unique TCR and UMI combination.

This clonotype was detected many times. CDR3 size: 14 residues. CDR1 is SGHTA, CDR2 FQGNSA, per germline. Trimming left V 2 bases short and J 4 bases short, with 11 bases between. TCRdb redid the calling of the 5' RACE reads with MiXCR, one entry per CDR3 protein. Altogether some 120,000 distinct CDR3 sequences are present, more than 9% being singletons, with the ten largest covering 15% to 20%. The time point here: blood at routine non-recurrence follow-up after resection. Whole RNA from tumor, nontumor lung or frozen PBMC was sequenced unsorted. The TCR sequence derives from a male donor with early-stage non-small cell lung cancer. V usage is TRBV7-2 and J usage is TRBJ1-1; D gene ambiguous. The sequencing here drew on PBMCs, taken at follow-up. CDR3 sequence (DNA): TGTGCCAGCAGCTTACGATGGGCAGGCACTGAAGCTTTCTTT. Amino acid sequence: CASSLRWAGTEAFF. The full variable domain, completed using reference TRBV7-2 and TRBJ1-1, is GAGVSQSPSNKVTEKGKDVELRCDPISGHTALYWYRQSLGQGLEFLIYFQGNSAPDKSGLPSDRFSAERTGGSVSTLTIQRTQQEDSAVYLCASSLRWAGTEAFFGQGTRLTVV.